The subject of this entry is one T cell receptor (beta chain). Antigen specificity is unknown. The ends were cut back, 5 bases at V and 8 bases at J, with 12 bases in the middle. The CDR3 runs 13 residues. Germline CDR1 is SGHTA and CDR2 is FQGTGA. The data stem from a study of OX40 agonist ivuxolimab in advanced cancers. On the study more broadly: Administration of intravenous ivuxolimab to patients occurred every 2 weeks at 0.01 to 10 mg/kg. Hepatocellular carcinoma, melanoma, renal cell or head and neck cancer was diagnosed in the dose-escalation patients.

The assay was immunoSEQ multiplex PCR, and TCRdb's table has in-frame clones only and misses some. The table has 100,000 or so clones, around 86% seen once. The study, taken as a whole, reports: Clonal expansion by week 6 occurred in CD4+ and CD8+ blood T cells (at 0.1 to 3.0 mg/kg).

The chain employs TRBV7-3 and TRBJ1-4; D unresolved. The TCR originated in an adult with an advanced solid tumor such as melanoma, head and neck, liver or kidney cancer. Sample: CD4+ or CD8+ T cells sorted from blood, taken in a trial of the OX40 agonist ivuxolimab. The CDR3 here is CASSAAPGEKLFF. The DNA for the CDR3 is TGTGCCAGCAGCGCAGCCCCGGGGGAAAAACTGTTTTTT.